This TCR beta chain stems from a study of graft-versus-host responses after intestinal transplantation. Study as a whole: Isolated intestinal, liver-intestinal, or multivisceral transplants were what recipients had. Recipients across the board were started on anti-thymocyte globulin induction, then kept on tacrolimus and steroids for around three years.

Germline loops: CDR1 LNHDA, CDR2 SQIVND (reference sequence). The CDR3 covers 16 residues. The J segment lost 4 bases and the V segment lost 9 bases, leaving 15 bases of the junction unmatched. Overall study findings and caveats: There were GvH clones found in recipient marrow, and some of them appeared first in ileum or blood. With peak circulating GvH clone levels came an association with early post-transplant HvG declines.

The protocol was immunoSEQ multiplex PCR, while the TCRdb copy is restricted to in-frame clones and leaves out a portion. The sample records around 95,000 clones, approximately 84% being singletons. For this clone: Its specificity is unknown.

The rearrangement joins TRBV19 to TRBJ1-2; 9 positions match TRBD1. This sequence originates from a human donor who was the organ donor for an intestinal transplant. Sequenced here: unstimulated CD4+ T cells sorted from spleen or lymph node cells, sampled before transplant. This CDR3 reads CASRETGGGTPYGYTF. The DNA for the CDR3 is TGTGCCAGCAGGGAGACAGGGGGAGGAACCCCCTATGGCTACACCTTC.